A selection of T cell receptor beta chains follows, all from one sample in a study of identical twins. TCRdb recomputed calls from the 5' RACE reads with MiXCR, one row per CDR3 protein. Of approximately 470,000 distinct CDR3 sequences listed, approximately 14% were seen once; the top ten hold approximately 0.52%. Another study also made use of these data, one on yellow fever vaccine responses in identical twins.

The specimen was CD4+ T cells sorted from blood. Every receptor here comes from a woman aged 18 to 35 in good health. Both conserved end residues are part of each CDR3. A D gene is named only where the DNA matches it firmly. For some rows the clone size is stated as once, few or many, or as a class when expanded; others skip it.

J gene: TRBJ1-5; V gene: TRBV15; D gene: NA; clone size: few; CDR3 protein: CATSFDSINQPQHF; CDR3 DNA: TGTGCCACCAGCTTCGACAGTATCAATCAGCCCCAGCATTTT
J gene: TRBJ2-1; V gene: TRBV11-3; D gene: NA; clone size: few; CDR3 protein: CASSQDSGKLYNEQFF; CDR3 DNA: TGTGCCAGCAGCCAAGACAGCGGTAAACTTTACAATGAGCAGTTCTTC
J gene: TRBJ1-5; V gene: TRBV6-1; D gene: TRBD1; clone size: many; CDR3 protein: CASSRGPSNQPQHF; CDR3 DNA: TGTGCCAGCAGCAGGGGGCCGAGCAATCAGCCCCAGCATTTT
J gene: TRBJ2-7; V gene: TRBV7-8; D gene: NA; clone size: few; CDR3 protein: CASSLGDTGYEQYF; CDR3 DNA: TGTGCCAGCAGCTTGGGGGACACTGGATACGAGCAGTACTTC
J gene: TRBJ2-5; V gene: TRBV3-1; D gene: TRBD2; clone size: few; CDR3 protein: CASSQGLALQETQYF; CDR3 DNA: TGTGCCAGCAGCCAAGGACTAGCGTTACAAGAGACCCAGTACTTC
J gene: TRBJ2-2; V gene: TRBV4-3; D gene: NA; clone size: few; CDR3 protein: CASSQAIMAPGELFF; CDR3 DNA: TGCGCCAGCAGCCAAGCTATTATGGCGCCCGGGGAGCTGTTTTTT
J gene: TRBJ2-5; V gene: TRBV3-1; D gene: TRBD2; clone size: once; CDR3 protein: CTFSLDLLAGARGQETQYF; CDR3 DNA: TGTACCTTCAGTTTAGATCTGTTAGCGGGAGCCCGGGGCCAAGAGACCCAGTACTTC
J gene: TRBJ2-3; V gene: TRBV7-7; D gene: NA; clone size: NA; CDR3 protein: CASSSSGLSTDTQYF; CDR3 DNA: TGTGCTAGCAGCTCAAGCGGGCTGAGCACAGATACGCAGTATTTT
J gene: TRBJ2-7; V gene: TRBV6-2/TRBV6-3; D gene: TRBD1; clone size: few; CDR3 protein: CASSRQGAIYEQYF; CDR3 DNA: TGTGCCAGCAGTCGACAGGGGGCTATTTACGAGCAGTACTTC
J gene: TRBJ2-5; V gene: TRBV4-2; D gene: NA; clone size: many; CDR3 protein: CASSQETNSGTQYF; CDR3 DNA: TGTGCCAGCAGCCAAGAAACCAACAGTGGGACCCAGTACTTC
J gene: TRBJ1-6; V gene: TRBV7-2; D gene: NA; clone size: NA; CDR3 protein: CASSRREGALHF; CDR3 DNA: TGTGCCAGCAGCCGCAGGGAGGGGGCCCTCCACTTT
J gene: TRBJ2-3; V gene: TRBV5-6; D gene: NA; clone size: few; CDR3 protein: CASTVRGSTDTQYF; CDR3 DNA: TGTGCCAGCACCGTGCGAGGGTCCACAGATACGCAGTATTTT
J gene: TRBJ2-7; V gene: TRBV7-2; D gene: NA; clone size: many; CDR3 protein: CASTNQAGRQYF; CDR3 DNA: TGTGCCAGTACCAACCAGGCAGGCAGGCAGTACTTC
J gene: TRBJ1-2; V gene: TRBV7-9; D gene: NA; clone size: many; CDR3 protein: CASSLGEGGYTF; CDR3 DNA: TGTGCCAGCAGCTTAGGAGAAGGCGGCTACACCTTC
J gene: TRBJ2-3; V gene: TRBV5-6; D gene: NA; clone size: NA; CDR3 protein: CASSSPGLAAGTDTQYF; CDR3 DNA: TGTGCCAGCAGCTCTCCGGGACTCGCGGCTGGGACAGATACGCAGTATTTT
J gene: TRBJ1-4; V gene: TRBV28; D gene: NA; clone size: NA; CDR3 protein: CASSSPGGGEKLFF; CDR3 DNA: TGTGCCAGCAGTTCCCCCGGAGGGGGGGAAAAACTGTTTTTT
J gene: TRBJ2-5; V gene: TRBV7-9; D gene: TRBD2; clone size: few; CDR3 protein: CASSRAGGLYETQYF; CDR3 DNA: TGTGCCAGCAGCAGAGCGGGGGGGCTATATGAGACCCAGTACTTC
J gene: TRBJ2-3; V gene: TRBV7-2; D gene: NA; clone size: few; CDR3 protein: CASSLVGYTDTQYF; CDR3 DNA: TGTGCCAGCAGCTTAGTTGGATACACAGATACGCAGTATTTT
J gene: TRBJ2-3; V gene: TRBV14; D gene: NA; clone size: few; CDR3 protein: CASKGGRDTQYF; CDR3 DNA: TGTGCCAGCAAAGGGGGGAGAGATACGCAGTATTTT
J gene: TRBJ2-7; V gene: TRBV7-2; D gene: TRBD2; clone size: many; CDR3 protein: CASSLAGGEQYF; CDR3 DNA: TGTGCCAGCAGTTTAGCGGGGGGCGAGCAGTACTTC
J gene: TRBJ2-3; V gene: TRBV5-6; D gene: TRBD2; clone size: NA; CDR3 protein: CASSLGSGARTDTQYF; CDR3 DNA: TGTGCCAGCAGCTTGGGTAGCGGGGCCCGCACAGATACGCAGTATTTT
J gene: TRBJ2-1; V gene: TRBV28; D gene: NA; clone size: NA; CDR3 protein: CASSLASRAVNVGEQFF; CDR3 DNA: TGTGCCAGCAGTTTAGCCTCCCGGGCCGTAAATGTTGGTGAGCAGTTCTTC
J gene: TRBJ2-1; V gene: TRBV5-1; D gene: TRBD2; clone size: NA; CDR3 protein: CASSLASGSRNEQFF; CDR3 DNA: TGCGCCAGCAGCTTAGCTAGCGGGAGTCGGAATGAGCAGTTCTTC
J gene: TRBJ2-7; V gene: TRBV5-1; D gene: TRBD1; clone size: many; CDR3 protein: CASSLDRADQYF; CDR3 DNA: TGCGCCAGCAGCCTTGACAGGGCAGATCAGTACTTC
J gene: TRBJ2-7; V gene: TRBV6-2/TRBV6-3; D gene: NA; clone size: NA; CDR3 protein: CASSYPPAYEQYF; CDR3 DNA: TGTGCCAGCAGTTATCCCCCTGCCTACGAGCAGTACTTC